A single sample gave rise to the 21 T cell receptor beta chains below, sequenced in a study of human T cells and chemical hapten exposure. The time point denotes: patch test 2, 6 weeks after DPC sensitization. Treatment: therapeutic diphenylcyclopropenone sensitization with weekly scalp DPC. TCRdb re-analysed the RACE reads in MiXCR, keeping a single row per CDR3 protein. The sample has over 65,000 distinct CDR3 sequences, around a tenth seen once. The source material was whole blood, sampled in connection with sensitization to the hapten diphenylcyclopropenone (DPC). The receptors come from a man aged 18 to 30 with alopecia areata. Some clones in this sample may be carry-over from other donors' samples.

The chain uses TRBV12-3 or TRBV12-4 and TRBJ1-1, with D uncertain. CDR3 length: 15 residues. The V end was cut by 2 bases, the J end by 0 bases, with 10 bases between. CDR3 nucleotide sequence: TGTGCCAGCAGTTTATGGTCACCTATGAACACTGAAGCTTTCTTT. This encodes CASSLWSPMNTEAFF.

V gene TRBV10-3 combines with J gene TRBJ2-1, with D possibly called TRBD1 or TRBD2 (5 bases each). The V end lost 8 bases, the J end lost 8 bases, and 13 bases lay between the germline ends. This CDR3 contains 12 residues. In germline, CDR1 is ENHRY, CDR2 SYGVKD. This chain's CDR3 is CAIDGALDEQFF. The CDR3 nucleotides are TGTGCCATCGACGGGGCCCTGGATGAGCAGTTCTTC.

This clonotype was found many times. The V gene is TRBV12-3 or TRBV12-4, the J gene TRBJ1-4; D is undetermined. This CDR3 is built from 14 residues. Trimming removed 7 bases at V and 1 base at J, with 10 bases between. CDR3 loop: CASTSQQTNEKLFF. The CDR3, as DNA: TGTGCCAGCACCTCACAACAAACTAATGAAAAACTGTTTTTT.

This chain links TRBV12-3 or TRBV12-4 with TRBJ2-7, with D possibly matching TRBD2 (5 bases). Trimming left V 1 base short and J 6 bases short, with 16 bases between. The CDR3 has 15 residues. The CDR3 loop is CASSLVSRGFPEQYF. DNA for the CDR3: TGTGCCAGCAGTTTAGTGAGTCGGGGATTTCCCGAGCAGTACTTC.

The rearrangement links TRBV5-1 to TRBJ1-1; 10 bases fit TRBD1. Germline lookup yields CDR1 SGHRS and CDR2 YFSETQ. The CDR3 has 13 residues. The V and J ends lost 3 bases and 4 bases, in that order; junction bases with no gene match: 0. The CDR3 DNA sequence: TGCGCCAGCAGCTGGGACAGGGGCACTGAAGCTTTCTTT. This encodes CASSWDRGTEAFF.

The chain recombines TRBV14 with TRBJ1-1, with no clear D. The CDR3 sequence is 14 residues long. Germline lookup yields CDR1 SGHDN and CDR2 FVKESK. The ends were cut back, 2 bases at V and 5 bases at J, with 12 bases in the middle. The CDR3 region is CASSQSSRWTEAFF. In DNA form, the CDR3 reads TGTGCCAGCAGCCAAAGCTCTCGGTGGACTGAAGCTTTCTTT.

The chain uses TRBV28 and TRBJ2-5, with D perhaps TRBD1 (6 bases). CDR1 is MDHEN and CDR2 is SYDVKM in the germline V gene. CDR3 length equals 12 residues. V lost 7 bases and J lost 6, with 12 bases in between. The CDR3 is CASNLRGKTQYF. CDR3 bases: TGTGCCAGCAACCTTAGGGGGAAGACCCAGTACTTC.

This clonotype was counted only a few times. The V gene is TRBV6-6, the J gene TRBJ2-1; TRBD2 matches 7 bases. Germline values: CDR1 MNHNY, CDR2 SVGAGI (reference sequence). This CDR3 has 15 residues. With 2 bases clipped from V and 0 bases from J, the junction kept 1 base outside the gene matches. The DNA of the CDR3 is TGTGCCAGCAGTTACGGCGGGGGCTCCTACAATGAGCAGTTCTTC. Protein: CASSYGGGSYNEQFF.

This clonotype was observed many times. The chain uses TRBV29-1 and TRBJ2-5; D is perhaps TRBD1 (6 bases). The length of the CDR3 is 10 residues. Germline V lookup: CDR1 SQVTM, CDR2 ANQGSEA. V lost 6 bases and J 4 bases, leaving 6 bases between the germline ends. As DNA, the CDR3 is TGCAGCGTCAGGGGAGAGACCCAGTACTTC. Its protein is CSVRGETQYF.

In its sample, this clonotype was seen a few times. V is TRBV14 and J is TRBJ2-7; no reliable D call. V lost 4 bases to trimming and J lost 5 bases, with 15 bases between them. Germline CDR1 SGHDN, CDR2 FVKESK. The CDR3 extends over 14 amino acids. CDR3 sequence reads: CASSLSGVGNEQYF. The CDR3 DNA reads TGTGCCAGCAGCCTAAGTGGGGTAGGGAACGAGCAGTACTTC.

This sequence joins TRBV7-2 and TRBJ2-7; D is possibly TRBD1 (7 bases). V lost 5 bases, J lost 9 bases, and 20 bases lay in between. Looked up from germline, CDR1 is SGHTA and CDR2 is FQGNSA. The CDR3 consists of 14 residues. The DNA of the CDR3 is TGTGCCAGCAGCGTAGGAGGGGGCCTACGAGGGCAGTACTTC. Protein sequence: CASSVGGGLRGQYF.

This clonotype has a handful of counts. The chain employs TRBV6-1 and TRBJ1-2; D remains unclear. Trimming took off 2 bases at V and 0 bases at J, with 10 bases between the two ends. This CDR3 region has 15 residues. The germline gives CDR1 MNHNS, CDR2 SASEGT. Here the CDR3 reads CASSELAVSNYGYTF. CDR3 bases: TGTGCCAGCAGTGAATTGGCAGTATCTAACTATGGCTACACCTTC.

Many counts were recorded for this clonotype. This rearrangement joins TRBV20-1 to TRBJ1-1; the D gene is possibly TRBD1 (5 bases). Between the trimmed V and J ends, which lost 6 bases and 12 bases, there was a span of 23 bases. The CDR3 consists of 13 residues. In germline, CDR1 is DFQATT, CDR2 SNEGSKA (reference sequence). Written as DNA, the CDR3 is TGCAGTGCCCTCCCCCCGGGGCGGCCTGGCACTTTCTTT. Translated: CSALPPGRPGTFF.

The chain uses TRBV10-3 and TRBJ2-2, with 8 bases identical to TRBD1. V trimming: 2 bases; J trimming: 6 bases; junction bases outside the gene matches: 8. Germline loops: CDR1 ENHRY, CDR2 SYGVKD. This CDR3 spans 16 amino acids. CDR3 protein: CAISELNADRAGELFF. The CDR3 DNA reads TGTGCCATCAGTGAGCTCAACGCGGACAGGGCCGGGGAGCTGTTTTTT.

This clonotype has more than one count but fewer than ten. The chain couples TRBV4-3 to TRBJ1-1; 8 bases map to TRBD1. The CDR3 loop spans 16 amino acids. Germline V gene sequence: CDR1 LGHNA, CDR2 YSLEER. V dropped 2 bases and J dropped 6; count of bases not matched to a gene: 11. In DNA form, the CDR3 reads TGCGCCAGCAGCCAAATGATCCTGACAGGGGAGTCTGAAGCTTTCTTT. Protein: CASSQMILTGESEAFF.

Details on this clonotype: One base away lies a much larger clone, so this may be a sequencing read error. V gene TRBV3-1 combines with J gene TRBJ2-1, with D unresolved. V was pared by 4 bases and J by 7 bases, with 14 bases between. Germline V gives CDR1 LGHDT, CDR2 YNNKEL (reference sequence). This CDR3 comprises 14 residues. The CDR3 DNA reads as TGTGCCAGCAGCCTAGACGGATGGCGGAATGAGCAGTTCTTC. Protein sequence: CASSLDGWRNEQFF.

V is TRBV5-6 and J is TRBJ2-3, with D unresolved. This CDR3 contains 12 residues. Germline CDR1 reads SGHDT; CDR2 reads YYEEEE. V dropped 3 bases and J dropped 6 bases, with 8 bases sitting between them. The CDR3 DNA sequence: TGTGCCAGCAGCTCCGGGTTGGATACGCAGTATTTT. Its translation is CASSSGLDTQYF.

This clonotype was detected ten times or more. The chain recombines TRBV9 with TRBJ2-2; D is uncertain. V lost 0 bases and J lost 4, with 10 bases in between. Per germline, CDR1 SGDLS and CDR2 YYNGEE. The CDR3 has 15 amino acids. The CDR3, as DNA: TGTGCCAGCAGCGTAGTGGACCAACTCACCGGGGAGCTGTTTTTT. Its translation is CASSVVDQLTGELFF.

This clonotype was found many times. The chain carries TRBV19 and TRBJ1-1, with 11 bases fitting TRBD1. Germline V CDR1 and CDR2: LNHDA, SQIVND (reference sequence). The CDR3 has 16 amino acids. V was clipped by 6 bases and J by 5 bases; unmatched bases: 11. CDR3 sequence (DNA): TGTGCCAGTAGGCCGGACAGGGGGCCGTTTTGGACTGAAGCTTTCTTT. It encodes CASRPDRGPFWTEAFF.

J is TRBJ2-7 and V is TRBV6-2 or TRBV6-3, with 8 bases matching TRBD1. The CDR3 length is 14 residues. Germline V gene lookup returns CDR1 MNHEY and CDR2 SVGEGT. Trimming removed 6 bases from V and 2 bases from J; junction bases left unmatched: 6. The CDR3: CASSHGQGTYEQYF. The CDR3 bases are TGTGCCAGCAGCCATGGACAGGGAACCTACGAGCAGTACTTC.

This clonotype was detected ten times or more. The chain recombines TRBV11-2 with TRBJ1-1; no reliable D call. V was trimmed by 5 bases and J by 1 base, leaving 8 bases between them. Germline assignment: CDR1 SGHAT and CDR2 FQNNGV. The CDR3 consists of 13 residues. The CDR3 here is CASSLKKNTEAFF. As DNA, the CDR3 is TGTGCCAGCAGCCTTAAAAAGAACACTGAAGCTTTCTTT.